Listed below are T cell receptor beta chains from one sample, sequenced in a study of memory CD4+ T cells and cytomegalovirus serostatus. The repertoire was sequenced with immunoSEQ multiplex PCR; TCRdb's copy has only in-frame clones and lacks some. The sample carries 52,000 or so clones, around three quarters recorded once. Sequencing was performed on memory CD4+ T cells from blood. The receptors originated from an adult in good health and CMV-seronegative. Each CDR3 is given with its conserved first and last residue. The D gene is left open where the match is weak. Part of the rows lack a size; the others show once, few, many or a class for expanded clones.

D gene,clone size,V gene,J gene,CDR3 DNA,CDR3 protein
NA,NA,TRBV6-5,TRBJ1-1,TGTGCCAGCAGTTACTCGAGGAGCACTGAAGCTTTCTTT,CASSYSRSTEAFF
NA,NA,TRBV4-3,TRBJ2-1,TGCGCCAGCAGCCAAGAGGCGGTCAATGAGCAGTTCTTC,CASSQEAVNEQFF
NA,NA,TRBV6-6,TRBJ1-6,TGTGCCACCCCAGGGTTCTCCTATAATTCACCCCTCCACTTT,CATPGFSYNSPLHF
TRBD1,NA,TRBV7-2,TRBJ1-1,TGTGCCAGCAGCTGGGGACAGGGCGTCACTGAAGCTTTCTTT,CASSWGQGVTEAFF
TRBD1,NA,TRBV7-7,TRBJ2-1,TGTGCTAGCAGCTTAGACAGGGCTCAGGAGCAGTTCTTC,CASSLDRAQEQFF
NA,few,TRBV5-1,TRBJ2-2,TGCGCCAGCAGGGAGGGGGACACCGGGGAGCTGTTTTTT,CASREGDTGELFF
TRBD1,NA,TRBV5-5,TRBJ1-1,TGTGCCAGCAGCCCGGGGACAGTCACTGAAGCTTTCTTT,CASSPGTVTEAFF
NA,NA,TRBV9,TRBJ1-2,TGTGCCAGCAGCGTAGAAGCTGCATCGGTGGGTTCCACCTTC,CASSVEAASVGSTF
NA,NA,TRBV2,TRBJ2-7,TGTGCCAGCAGTGAGGGGGATCTAGAATTCGAGCAGTACTTC,CASSEGDLEFEQYF
NA,once,TRBV5-1,TRBJ1-2,TGCGCCAGCAGCCCGGCGGGGCATGGCTACACCTTC,CASSPAGHGYTF
NA,NA,TRBV25-1,TRBJ1-2,TGTGCCAGCAGTGAATTAAGGGGGGGGCACGCTGGCTACACCTTC,CASSELRGGHAGYTF
NA,NA,TRBV6-5,TRBJ2-3,TGTGCCAGCAGTACAAACACAGATACGCAGTATTTT,CASSTNTDTQYF
TRBD2,once,TRBV28,TRBJ2-1,TGTGCCAGCAGGAGACTAGCGGGAGCCCCTGAGCAGTTCTTC,CASRRLAGAPEQFF
TRBD2,NA,TRBV7-2,TRBJ2-1,TGTGCCAGCAGCTTAGAAGCGGGGGGGCCGAATGAGCAGTTCTTC,CASSLEAGGPNEQFF
NA,NA,TRBV7-9,TRBJ1-6,TGTGCCAGCGCGGAATCTAAAGGGTATAATTCACCCCTCCACTTT,CASAESKGYNSPLHF
TRBD2,NA,TRBV7-9,TRBJ2-3,TGTGCCTGCGGCGGGGGTCCAAATACGCAGTATTTT,CACGGGPNTQYF
NA,NA,TRBV2,TRBJ1-2,TGTGCCAGCAGTGAATGGGATGGCTACACCTTC,CASSEWDGYTF
TRBD1,NA,TRBV6-1,TRBJ2-1,TGTGCCAGCAGTAGGGACAGGGTAATAAATGAGCAGTTCTTC,CASSRDRVINEQFF
NA,NA,TRBV28,TRBJ1-2,TGTGCCATCCTCGCAGGGGACTATGGCTACACCTTC,CAILAGDYGYTF
NA,NA,TRBV27,TRBJ1-1,TGTGCCAGCAGTCGAAATGGATACATGAACACTGAAGCTTTCTTT,CASSRNGYMNTEAFF